The entry that follows covers one T cell receptor beta chain sequence. Sequencing used immunoSEQ multiplex PCR; TCRdb keeps in-frame clones, though not all of them. The sample lists roughly 16,000 clones, roughly four fifths occurring once. Germline V CDR1 and CDR2: SEHNR, FQNEAQ (reference sequence). V dropped 8 bases and J dropped 5; count of bases not matched to a gene: 14. This CDR3 spans 15 amino acids. The sample belongs to a study of ipilimumab plus nivolumab after autologous stem cell transplantation. Study context: Patients received a median of roughly five ipilimumab and roughly 8 nivolumab doses. The DLBCL cohort had primary refractory and relapsed disease, with 18-month progression-free survival of about 82% and 31%.

Patients got ipilimumab 1 mg/kg beginning 14 to 28 days post-transplant. Dosing: nivolumab 3 mg/kg IV, weeks 1, 4, 7, 10, then every two weeks to week 26. The chain links TRBV7-9 to TRBJ1-1; 7 bases fit TRBD1. This TCR was sampled from a male donor with diffuse large B-cell lymphoma. This sample comprised PBMCs, obtained in a trial of ipilimumab plus nivolumab as post-transplant consolidation. CDR3 in amino acids: CASSQGMVSITEAFF. The CDR3 DNA is TGTGCCAGCTCACAGGGGATGGTCTCTATTACTGAAGCTTTCTTT. The full variable domain, completed using reference TRBV7-9 and TRBJ1-1, is DTGVSQNPRHKITKRGQNVTFRCDPISEHNRLYWYRQTLGQGPEFLTYFQNEAQLEKSRLLSDRFSAERPKGSFSTLEIQRTEQGDSAMYLCASSQGMVSITEAFFGQGTRLTVV.